This T cell receptor beta chain appears in the sequencing data of a study of T cell responses to AZD1222 COVID-19 vaccine. Study observations and caveats: Repertoire sampling occurred only after the peak T cell response.

This clone was counted once. The antigen is undetermined. Generated by immunoSEQ multiplex PCR, the TCRdb table keeps only in-frame clones and is missing some. The data hold some 140,000 clones, with 85% to 90% observed a single time. This CDR3 region has 15 residues. Germline loops: CDR1 MNHNY, CDR2 SVGAGI (reference sequence). Trimming cost V 4 bases and J 10 bases; bases outside gene matches: 12. The rearrangement joins TRBV6-6 to TRBJ1-2, with 10 nucleotides matching TRBD1. The receptor's source is an adult in good health. The specimen comprised peripheral blood, sampled on day 0 of AZD1222 vaccination. CDR3 sequence (DNA): TGTGCCAGCAGTTCACCACGGACAGGGGGAGATGACTACACCTTC. Protein: CASSSPRTGGDDYTF.